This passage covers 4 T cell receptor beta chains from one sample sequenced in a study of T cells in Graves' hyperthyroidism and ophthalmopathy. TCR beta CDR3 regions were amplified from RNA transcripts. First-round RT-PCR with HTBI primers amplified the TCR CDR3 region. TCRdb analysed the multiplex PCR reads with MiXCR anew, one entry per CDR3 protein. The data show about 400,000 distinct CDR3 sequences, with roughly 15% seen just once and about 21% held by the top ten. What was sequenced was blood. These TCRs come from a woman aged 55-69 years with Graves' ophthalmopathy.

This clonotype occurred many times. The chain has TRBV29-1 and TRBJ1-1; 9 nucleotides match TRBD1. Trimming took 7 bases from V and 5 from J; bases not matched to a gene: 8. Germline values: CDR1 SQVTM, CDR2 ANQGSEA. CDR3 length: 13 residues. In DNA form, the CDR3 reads TGCAGCGCGGAAAGACAGGGGGGGACTGAAGCTTTCTTT. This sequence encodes CSAERQGGTEAFF. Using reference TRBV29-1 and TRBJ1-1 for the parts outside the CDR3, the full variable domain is SAVISQKPSRDICQRGTSLTIQCQVDSQVTMMFWYRQQPGQSLTLIATANQGSEATYESGFVIDKFPISRPNLTFSTLTVSNMSPEDSSIYLCSAERQGGTEAFFGQGTRLTVV.

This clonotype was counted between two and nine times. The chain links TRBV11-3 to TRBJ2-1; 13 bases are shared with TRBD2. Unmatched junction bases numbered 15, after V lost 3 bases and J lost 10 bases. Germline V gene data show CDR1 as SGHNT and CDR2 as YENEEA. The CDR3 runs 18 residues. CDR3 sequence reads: CASSFSGTSGKGVGEQFF. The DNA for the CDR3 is TGTGCCAGCAGCTTCTCCGGGACTAGCGGGAAAGGGGTCGGGGAGCAGTTCTTC.

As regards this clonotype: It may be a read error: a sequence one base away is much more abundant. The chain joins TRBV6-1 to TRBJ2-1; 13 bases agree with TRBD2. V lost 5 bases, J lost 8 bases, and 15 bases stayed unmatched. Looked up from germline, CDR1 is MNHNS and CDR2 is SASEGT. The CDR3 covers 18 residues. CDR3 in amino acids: CASSPAGELAGGLDEQFF. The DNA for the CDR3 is TGTGCCAGCAGTCCCGCTGGGGAACTAGCGGGAGGGTTGGATGAGCAGTTCTTC.

CDR3 residues: CASSYTSRDTQYF. For the CDR3, the DNA is TGTGCCAGCAGTTACACCTCTAGGGATACGCAGTATTTT. The chain uses TRBV12-3 or TRBV12-4 and TRBJ2-3; D is uncertain. Trimming stripped 4 bases from V and 6 bases from J, with 11 bases between. This CDR3 is 13 amino acids long.